The 20 T cell receptor beta chains listed next were all sequenced from one sample in a study of cytomegalovirus exposure and HLA in healthy donors. Vbeta (60) and Jbeta (13) primers were used in the PCR. The data were produced by immunoSEQ multiplex PCR, yet TCRdb's version contains in-frame clones alone and is incomplete. The table shows approximately 190,000 clones, with 77% occurring only once. Sequencing input: PBMCs. Receptors originate from a woman in her twenties or thirties in good health and CMV-seropositive.

The rearrangement uses TRBV5-1 and TRBJ2-1; TRBD2 agrees at 12 bases. Germline V gene data show CDR1 as SGHRS and CDR2 as YFSETQ. V shed 1 base and J 10 bases; nucleotides not matched to a gene: 6. CDR3 length: 15 residues. In nucleotides, the CDR3 is TGCGCCAGCAGCTTGATCCTAGCGGGAGGGGACGAGCAGTTCTTC. Encoded protein: CASSLILAGGDEQFF.

V gene TRBV7-2 combines with J gene TRBJ2-1; weak D call: TRBD2 (5 bases). CDR1 and CDR2 (germline): SGHTA, FQGNSA. V was trimmed by 6 bases and J by 4 bases, leaving 19 bases between them. The CDR3 is made up of 16 amino acids. CDR3 sequence: CASSPRGASLYNEQFF. CDR3 in DNA: TGTGCCAGCAGTCCACGCGGCGCTAGCCTATACAATGAGCAGTTCTTC.

This clone was detected a few times. The chain is built from TRBV6-1 and TRBJ2-7; D perhaps matches TRBD1 (6 bases). Germline V gene lookup returns CDR1 MNHNS and CDR2 SASEGT. V lost 3 bases to trimming and J lost 6 bases, with 12 bases between them. The CDR3 is made up of 13 amino acids. CDR3 sequence reads: CASSDYRAGEQYF. The DNA of the CDR3 is TGTGCCAGCAGTGATTACAGGGCTGGCGAGCAGTACTTC.

The J gene is TRBJ2-1, the V gene TRBV5-4, with 9 nucleotides matching TRBD2. CDR1 and CDR2 from the germline V gene are SGHNT and YYREEE (reference sequence). V lost 4 bases, J lost 4 bases, and 3 bases stayed unmatched. The CDR3 length is 14 residues. The CDR3 region has the DNA TGTGCCAGCAGCGCGGGGGGGCTGTACAATGAGCAGTTCTTC. Translated, it gives CASSAGGLYNEQFF.

This chain connects TRBV2 to TRBJ1-5; weak D call: TRBD1 (5 bases). This CDR3 is built from 18 residues. In germline, CDR1 is SNHLY, CDR2 FYNNEI. V was trimmed by 0 bases and J by 5 bases, leaving 20 bases between them. In DNA, the CDR3 is TGTGCCAGCAGTGAAGCGCTCTTTGGGGGGGAAGGGGATCAGCCCCAGCATTTT. Translated, it gives CASSEALFGGEGDQPQHF. Supplemented by reference TRBV2 and TRBJ1-5, the full variable domain reads EPEVTQTPSHQVTQMGQEVILRCVPISNHLYFYWYRQILGQKVEFLVSFYNNEISEKSEIFDDQFSVERPDGSNFTLKIRSTKLEDSAMYFCASSEALFGGEGDQPQHFGDGTRLSIL.

The genes are TRBV5-1 and TRBJ1-4; 8 bases match TRBD1. This CDR3 contains 16 residues. Losses at the gene ends were 0 bases for V and 4 bases for J; bases not matched to a gene: 5. From germline, CDR1 is SGHRS and CDR2 YFSETQ. This chain's CDR3 is CASSLAGQGLNEKLFF. The CDR3 bases are TGCGCCAGCAGCTTGGCCGGACAGGGCCTTAATGAAAAACTGTTTTTT.

V is TRBV7-7 and J is TRBJ2-5; D unclear. The germline V and J ends were trimmed by 1 base and 4 bases, with 10 bases remaining between them. The CDR3 contains 14 residues. CDR1 is SSHAT and CDR2 is FNYEAQ in the germline V gene (reference sequence). The CDR3 DNA is TGTGCCAGCAGCTTAGGGCTGGTTCGAGAGACCCAGTACTTC. It yields the protein CASSLGLVRETQYF.

J is TRBJ2-3 and V is TRBV4-2; the D is unclear. Trimming shortened V by 1 base and J by 0 bases, and 14 bases separated the two germline ends. Looked up from germline, CDR1 is LGHNA and CDR2 is YNFKEQ. This CDR3 comprises 17 residues. The CDR3 reads CASSQVGGTPSTDTQYF. Written as DNA, the CDR3 is TGTGCCAGCAGCCAAGTAGGCGGCACTCCTAGCACAGATACGCAGTATTTT.

This chain connects TRBV7-2 to TRBJ2-1; TRBD2 matches at 9 bases. CDR1 and CDR2 from the germline V gene are SGHTA and FQGNSA. The CDR3 length is 13 residues. V shed 5 bases and J 6 bases; nucleotides not matched to a gene: 2. DNA of the CDR3: TGTGCCAGCAGCCAGACTAGCGGCAATGAGCAGTTCTTC. Its translation: CASSQTSGNEQFF.

The chain is built from TRBV19 and TRBJ1-5, with TRBD1 matching over 12 bases. The germline gives CDR1 LNHDA, CDR2 SQIVND (reference sequence). CDR3 length equals 17 residues. V shed 5 bases, J shed 3 bases, and the junction held 8 bases outside the gene matches. The CDR3 loop reads CASSLTGTGGNNQPQHF. The CDR3 nucleotides read TGTGCCAGTAGTTTAACCGGGACAGGGGGCAACAATCAGCCCCAGCATTTT.

V is TRBV27 and J is TRBJ1-2, with 10 bases identical to TRBD1. The CDR3 spans 14 residues. The V and J ends lost 6 bases and 8 bases, in that order; junction bases with no gene match: 9. The germline V gene has CDR1 MNHEY and CDR2 SMNVEV (reference sequence). CDR3 DNA: TGTGCCAGCAGACCCACCGGGACAGGGGCAGGCTACACCTTC. This gives the protein CASRPTGTGAGYTF.

The rearrangement uses TRBV19 and TRBJ2-3; TRBD2 might be the D (6 bases). Germline CDR1 reads LNHDA; CDR2 reads SQIVND (reference sequence). With 3 bases removed from V and 6 bases from J, the gap between germline ends came to 16 bases. The CDR3 is 15 amino acids. CDR3 nucleotides: TGTGCCAGTAGTATTGGACCGTATAGCGGTGATACGCAGTATTTT. Its protein is CASSIGPYSGDTQYF.

This clone was seen a handful of times. The chain combines TRBV4-1 with TRBJ2-2; TRBD1 aligns across 8 bases. CDR1 MGHRA and CDR2 YSYEKL come from the germline V gene. V was pared by 4 bases and J by 5 bases, with 9 bases of the junction left unmatched. This CDR3 contains 16 residues. The CDR3 is CASSRYSGQVTGELFF. The CDR3 nucleotides read TGCGCCAGCAGCCGTTACTCGGGACAGGTGACCGGGGAGCTGTTTTTT.

The sample holds one count of this clone. This sequence joins TRBV6-1 and TRBJ1-2, with TRBD1 as a possible D gene (6 bases). Germline CDR1 reads MNHNS; CDR2 reads SASEGT. This CDR3 region has 11 residues. The V end was cut by 3 bases, the J end by 12 bases, with 11 bases between. CDR3 bases: TGTGCCAGCAGTGATACAGGGTCCCACACCTTC. Protein: CASSDTGSHTF.

V and J are TRBV7-2 and TRBJ2-3, with 10 bases fitting TRBD2. Trimming cost V 2 bases and J 1 base; bases outside gene matches: 9. The CDR3 spans 18 residues. Germline V gene sequence: CDR1 SGHTA, CDR2 FQGNSA. This CDR3 reads CASSLMSLAGGRTDTQYF. For the CDR3, the DNA is TGTGCCAGCAGCTTAATGAGCTTAGCGGGGGGACGCACAGATACGCAGTATTTT. Full variable domain (outside the CDR3, taken from reference TRBV7-2 and TRBJ2-3): GAGVSQSPSNKVTEKGKDVELRCDPISGHTALYWYRQSLGQGLEFLIYFQGNSAPDKSGLPSDRFSAERTGGSVSTLTIQRTQQEDSAVYLCASSLMSLAGGRTDTQYFGPGTRLTVL.

The V and J genes are TRBV5-1 and TRBJ1-2; TRBD1 matches 8 bases. The CDR3 contains 15 residues. V shed 4 bases and J 5 bases; nucleotides not matched to a gene: 10. From germline, CDR1 is SGHRS and CDR2 YFSETQ. DNA for the CDR3: TGCGCCAGCAGCCTACCGACAGGGGAAGGGTATGGCTACACCTTC. Protein: CASSLPTGEGYGYTF.

The genes are TRBV18 and TRBJ2-2; possibly TRBD2 for D (6 bases). The CDR3 has 14 amino acids. Germline CDR1 KGHSH, CDR2 LQKENI. V lost 1 base to trimming and J lost 5 bases, with 8 bases between them. The CDR3 sequence is CASSPLRETGELFF. The CDR3 bases are TGTGCCAGCTCACCACTTCGGGAGACCGGGGAGCTGTTTTTT. Variable domain in full (rest from reference TRBV18 and TRBJ2-2): NAGVMQNPRHLVRRRGQEARLRCSPMKGHSHVYWYRQLPEEGLKFMVYLQKENIIDESGMPKERFSAEFPKEGPSILRIQQVVRGDSAAYFCASSPLRETGELFFGEGSRLTVL.

The chain employs TRBV4-2 and TRBJ2-5; TRBD2 agrees at 15 bases. The CDR3 extends over 19 amino acids. The V and J ends lost 1 base and 4 bases, in that order; junction bases with no gene match: 10. Germline V gene sequence: CDR1 LGHNA, CDR2 YNFKEQ. CDR3 coding DNA: TGTGCCAGCAGCCAAGGGACTAGCGGGGGGGCATCCGTGGGAGAGACCCAGTACTTC. Protein sequence: CASSQGTSGGASVGETQYF.

The rearrangement links TRBV2 to TRBJ1-2, with D tentatively TRBD1 (5 bases). V gave up 2 bases and J gave up 5 bases, with 15 bases separating them. The germline gives CDR1 SNHLY, CDR2 FYNNEI. This CDR3 has 15 amino acids. DNA of the CDR3: TGTGCCAGCAGTGAAAGTGCGGGGGATTGGTATGGCTACACCTTC. Encoded protein: CASSESAGDWYGYTF.

This clone was seen only a few times. This chain uses TRBV11-2 with TRBJ1-2; D remains unclear. Germline loops: CDR1 SGHAT, CDR2 FQNNGV. The CDR3 runs to 14 residues. Trimming pared 6 bases from V and 4 bases from J, leaving 15 bases between. In nucleotides, the CDR3 is TGTGCCAGCAGAGATATAAGAGTCCCCTATGGCTACACCTTC. It is translated as CASRDIRVPYGYTF. Full variable domain (rest looked up from reference TRBV11-2 and TRBJ1-2): EAGVAQSPRYKIIEKRQSVAFWCNPISGHATLYWYQQILGQGPKLLIQFQNNGVVDDSQLPKDRFSAERLKGVDSTLKIQPAKLEDSAVYLCASRDIRVPYGYTFGSGTRLTVV.